The T cell receptor beta chain under discussion was sequenced for a study of breast tumors, draining lymph nodes, adjacent tissues. Overall study findings and caveats: The data were judged consistent with most tumor T cells coming from lymph node and expanding in tumor. The lymph node origin of tumor T cells was framed as consistent with a hypothesis, not demonstrated. Luminal-like breast cancer showed significantly greater tumor-nontumor repertoire similarity than basal-like breast cancer did.

This clonotype was counted many times. Its antigen remains unknown. TCRdb redid the calling of the multiplex PCR reads with MiXCR, one entry per CDR3 protein. This table has approximately 200,000 distinct CDR3 sequences, approximately 30% appearing once. Germline loops: CDR1 DFQATT, CDR2 SNEGSKA (reference sequence). This CDR3 spans 15 amino acids. V lost 0 bases to trimming and J lost 6 bases; unmatched junction nucleotides: 8. Samples came from axillary lymph nodes draining the breast cancer. The rearrangement joins TRBV20-1 to TRBJ2-7; the match to TRBD2 covers 10 bases. This sequence originates from a female donor with breast cancer. Some clones in this sample may be carry-over from other donors' samples. Source material: axillary lymph node tissue. CDR3 residues: CSARDLELAGSEQYF. The CDR3 DNA reads TGCAGTGCTAGAGATCTTGAACTAGCGGGATCCGAGCAGTACTTC.